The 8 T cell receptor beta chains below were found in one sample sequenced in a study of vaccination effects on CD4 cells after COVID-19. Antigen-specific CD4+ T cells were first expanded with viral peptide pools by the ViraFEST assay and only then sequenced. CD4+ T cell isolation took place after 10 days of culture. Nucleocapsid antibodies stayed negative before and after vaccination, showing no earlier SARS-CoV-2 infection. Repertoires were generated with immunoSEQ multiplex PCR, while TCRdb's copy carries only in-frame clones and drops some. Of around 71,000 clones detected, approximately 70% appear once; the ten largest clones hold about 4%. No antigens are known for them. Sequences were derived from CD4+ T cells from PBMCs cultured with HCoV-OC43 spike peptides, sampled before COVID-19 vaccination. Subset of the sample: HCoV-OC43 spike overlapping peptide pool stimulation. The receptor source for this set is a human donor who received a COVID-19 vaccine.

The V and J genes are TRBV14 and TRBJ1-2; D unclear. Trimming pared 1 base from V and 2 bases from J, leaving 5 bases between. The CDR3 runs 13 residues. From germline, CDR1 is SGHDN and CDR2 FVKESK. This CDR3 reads CASSQARNYGYTF. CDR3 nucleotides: TGTGCCAGCAGCCAAGCCAGAAACTATGGCTACACCTTC. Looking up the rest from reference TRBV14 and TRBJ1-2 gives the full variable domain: EAGVTQFPSHSVIEKGQTVTLRCDPISGHDNLYWYRRVMGKEIKFLLHFVKESKQDESGMPNNRFLAERTGGTYSTLKVQPAELEDSGVYFCASSQARNYGYTFGSGTRLTVV.

The CDR3 spells CASSSPRGGRITQETQYF. CDR3 DNA sequence: TGTGCCAGCAGCTCTCCCCGGGGCGGCAGGATCACACAAGAGACCCAGTACTTC. The chain links TRBV5-8 to TRBJ2-5; either TRBD1 or TRBD2 may supply D (5 bases each). With 3 bases removed from V and 2 bases from J, the gap between germline ends came to 23 bases. Germline V gene data show CDR1 as SGHTS and CDR2 as YDEGEE. This CDR3 region has 18 residues. Combining the CDR3 with reference TRBV5-8 and TRBJ2-5 gives the whole variable domain EAGVTQSPTHLIKTRGQQATLRCSPISGHTSVYWYQQALGLGLQFLLWYDEGEERNRGNFPPRFSGRQFPNYSSELNVNALELEDSALYLCASSSPRGGRITQETQYFGPGTRLLVL.

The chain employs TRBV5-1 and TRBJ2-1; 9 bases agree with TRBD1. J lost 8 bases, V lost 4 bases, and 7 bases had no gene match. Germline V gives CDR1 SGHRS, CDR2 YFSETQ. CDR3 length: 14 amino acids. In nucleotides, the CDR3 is TGCGCCAGCAGCGGGGGGACAGGGATAGATGAGCAGTTCTTC. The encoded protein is CASSGGTGIDEQFF.

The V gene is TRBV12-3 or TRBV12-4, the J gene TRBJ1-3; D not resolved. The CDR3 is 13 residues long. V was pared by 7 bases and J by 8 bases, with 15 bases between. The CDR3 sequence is CASTKAGMDTIYF. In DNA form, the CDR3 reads TGTGCCAGCACTAAAGCCGGGATGGACACCATATATTTT.

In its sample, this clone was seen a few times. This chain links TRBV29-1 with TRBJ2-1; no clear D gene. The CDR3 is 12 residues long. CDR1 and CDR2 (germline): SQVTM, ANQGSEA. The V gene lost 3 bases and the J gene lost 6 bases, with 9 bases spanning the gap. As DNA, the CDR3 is TGCAGCGTTGAGAAGGACCTCAATGAGCAGTTCTTC. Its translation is CSVEKDLNEQFF.

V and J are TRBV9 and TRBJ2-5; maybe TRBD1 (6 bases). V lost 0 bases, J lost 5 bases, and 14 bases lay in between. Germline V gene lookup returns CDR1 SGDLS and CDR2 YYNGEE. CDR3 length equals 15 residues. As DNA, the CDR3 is TGTGCCAGCAGCGTAGTCGCACAGGGTATGGAGACCCAGTACTTC. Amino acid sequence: CASSVVAQGMETQYF.

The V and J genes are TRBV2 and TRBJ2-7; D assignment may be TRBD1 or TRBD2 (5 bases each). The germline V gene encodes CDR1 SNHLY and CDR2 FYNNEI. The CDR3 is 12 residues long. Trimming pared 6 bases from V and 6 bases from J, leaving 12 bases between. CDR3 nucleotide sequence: TGTGCCAGCAGCAGGACGGGACCCGAGCAGTACGTC. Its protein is CASSRTGPEQYV.

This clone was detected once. The CDR3 protein is CASSFSTGMAKNIQYF. CDR3 coding DNA: TGCGCCAGCAGCTTTTCGACCGGCATGGCCAAAAACATTCAGTACTTC. The genes are TRBV5-1 and TRBJ2-4; D remains ambiguous. Trimming took 2 bases from V and 1 from J, leaving 13 bases between them. CDR1 and CDR2 from the germline V gene are SGHRS and YFSETQ. The CDR3 is made up of 16 amino acids. Combining the CDR3 with reference TRBV5-1 and TRBJ2-4 gives the whole variable domain KAGVTQTPRYLIKTRGQQVTLSCSPISGHRSVSWYQQTPGQGLQFLFEYFSETQRNKGNFPGRFSGRQFSNSRSEMNVSTLELGDSALYLCASSFSTGMAKNIQYFGAGTRLSVL.